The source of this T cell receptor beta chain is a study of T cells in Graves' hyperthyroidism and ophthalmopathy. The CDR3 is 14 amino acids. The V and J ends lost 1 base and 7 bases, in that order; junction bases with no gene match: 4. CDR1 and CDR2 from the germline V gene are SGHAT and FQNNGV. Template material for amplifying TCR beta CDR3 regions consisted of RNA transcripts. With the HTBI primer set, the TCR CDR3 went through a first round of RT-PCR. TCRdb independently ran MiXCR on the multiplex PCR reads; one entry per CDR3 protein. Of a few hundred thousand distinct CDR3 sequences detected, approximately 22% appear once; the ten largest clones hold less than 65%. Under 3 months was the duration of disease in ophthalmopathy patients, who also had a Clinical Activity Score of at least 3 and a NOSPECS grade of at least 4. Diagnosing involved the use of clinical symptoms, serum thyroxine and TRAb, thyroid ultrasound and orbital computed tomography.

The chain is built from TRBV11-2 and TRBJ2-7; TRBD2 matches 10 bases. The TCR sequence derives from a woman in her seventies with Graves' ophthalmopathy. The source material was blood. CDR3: CASSLGLAGEEQYF. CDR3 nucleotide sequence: TGTGCCAGCAGCTTAGGTCTAGCGGGAGAGGAGCAGTACTTC.